A single sample is the source of the 10 T cell receptor beta chains below, sequenced in a study of T cell responses to AZD1222 COVID-19 vaccine. Sequencing was performed with immunoSEQ multiplex PCR; in TCRdb, only in-frame clones are kept and a portion is missing. The sample shows around 99,000 clones, 89% of them seen only once. Specimen: peripheral blood, collected on day 0 of AZD1222 vaccination. All receptors derive from an adult in good health.

The chain is built from TRBV6-5 and TRBJ2-1, with D possibly being TRBD2 (5 bases). The CDR3 length is 12 residues. V gave up 6 bases and J gave up 8 bases, with 11 bases separating them. CDR1 and CDR2 (germline): MNHEY, SVGAGI. CDR3 coding DNA: TGTGCCAGCAGCCGCACTAGGGATGAGCAGTTCTTC. The encoded protein is CASSRTRDEQFF.

The chain has TRBV7-9 and TRBJ2-7; TRBD1 matches at 8 bases. The length of the CDR3 is 16 residues. J was trimmed by 0 bases and V by 4 bases; bases with no gene match: 8. CDR1 and CDR2 from the germline V gene are SEHNR and FQNEAQ (reference sequence). The CDR3 sequence is CASSSGRGLYSYEQYF. CDR3 DNA: TGTGCCAGCAGCTCCGGCAGGGGGCTATACTCCTACGAGCAGTACTTC.

V usage is TRBV3-1 (or the pseudogene TRBV3-2) and J usage is TRBJ1-5, with D unresolved. In germline, CDR1 is LGHDT, CDR2 YNNKEL (reference sequence). There are 15 residues in the CDR3. Trimming shortened V by 3 bases and J by 7 bases, and 16 bases separated the two germline ends. The CDR3 nucleotides are TGTGCCAGCAGCCACGGGAGCGCGTTTGGACAGCCCCAGCATTTT. It is translated as CASSHGSAFGQPQHF.

This clone has only one observation. The rearrangement joins TRBV5-6 to TRBJ1-1; D is possibly TRBD1 (6 bases). V dropped 4 bases and J dropped 1 base, with 11 bases sitting between them. The CDR3 totals 14 residues. Germline CDR1 reads SGHDT; CDR2 reads YYEEEE. CDR3 protein: CASSPIQGNTEAFF. DNA for the CDR3: TGTGCCAGCAGCCCAATACAGGGGAACACTGAAGCTTTCTTT.

This sequence joins TRBV6-2 or TRBV6-3 and TRBJ1-2, with no clear D. The V gene lost 2 bases and the J gene lost 4 bases, with 14 bases spanning the gap. CDR3 length: 15 residues. CDR1 and CDR2 (germline): MNHEY, SVGEGT. This chain's CDR3 is CASSYGPGQPYGYTF. As DNA, the CDR3 is TGTGCCAGCAGTTACGGTCCAGGCCAACCCTATGGCTACACCTTC.

The rearrangement joins TRBV19 to TRBJ2-7, with a weak D call TRBD2 (7 bases). The CDR3 sequence is 14 residues long. CDR1 is LNHDA and CDR2 is SQIVND in the germline V gene (reference sequence). V was shortened by 9 bases and J by 4 bases, with 19 bases between the two germline ends. The CDR3 coding sequence is TGTGCCAGCTCGAGCGGGGACACGGTTTACGAGCAGTACTTC. Protein sequence: CASSSGDTVYEQYF.

V is TRBV28 and J is TRBJ1-2; D is perhaps TRBD1 (6 bases). The V end was cut by 6 bases, the J end by 2 bases, with 13 bases between. The CDR3 runs to 14 residues. Germline V gene data show CDR1 as MDHEN and CDR2 as SYDVKM. CDR3 coding DNA: TGTGCCAGCAGGCAGAGGGGGGCAAACTATGGCTACACCTTC. Amino acids: CASRQRGANYGYTF.

Only one count was recorded for this clone. The gene calls are TRBV19 and TRBJ1-5; no clear D. The germline CDR1 and CDR2 sequences are LNHDA and SQIVND (reference sequence). Between the trimmed V and J ends, which lost 10 bases and 0 bases, there was a span of 22 bases. This CDR3 region has 17 residues. In DNA, the CDR3 is TGTGCCACTCAACGGGAAGCTCCCCGCCTTAGCAATCAGCCCCAGCATTTT. It specifies CATQREAPRLSNQPQHF.

The chain links TRBV18 to TRBJ2-1, with D unresolved. Germline values: CDR1 KGHSH, CDR2 LQKENI. The V gene lost 2 bases and the J gene lost 5 bases, with 4 bases spanning the gap. The CDR3 is 12 residues long. The CDR3 sequence is CASSPTDNEQFF. The CDR3 DNA sequence: TGTGCCAGCTCACCAACCGACAATGAGCAGTTCTTC.

This clone was seen a handful of times. The chain employs TRBV3-1 (or the pseudogene TRBV3-2) and TRBJ2-4, with TRBD1 identical over 8 bases. From germline, CDR1 is LGHDT and CDR2 YNNKEL (reference sequence). J was trimmed by 0 bases and V by 4 bases; bases with no gene match: 11. The CDR3 is 18 amino acids. CDR3 amino acids: CASSRPFGTGLAKNIQYF. The CDR3 DNA is TGTGCCAGCAGCCGGCCTTTCGGGACAGGACTAGCCAAAAACATTCAGTACTTC.